Each of the 24 T cell receptor beta chains below was sequenced from the same sample in a study of blood T cell repertoires in COVID-19. Measured with immunoSEQ multiplex PCR; TCRdb has only the in-frame clones, and not every one. Of fewer than 250,000 clones listed, roughly 84% are singletons. Sequencing was performed on PBMCs or T cells enriched from blood (not recorded which). These receptors all come from a man under 40 in a cohort exposed to, infected with or recovered from COVID-19 (not recorded which).

Notes on this clone: In the same sample, other DNA sequences code for this CDR3. This chain links TRBV7-2 with TRBJ2-3; TRBD2 aligns across 9 bases. After removal of 5 bases from V and 3 bases from J, the junction contained 3 bases not matched to a gene. CDR1 and CDR2 from the germline V gene are SGHTA and FQGNSA. The CDR3 length is 14 residues. Here the CDR3 reads CASSLTSGTDTQYF. CDR3 coding DNA: TGTGCCAGCAGCCTTACTAGCGGGACAGATACGCAGTATTTT.

This chain uses TRBV24-1 with TRBJ2-3, with no clear D. The V and J ends lost 8 bases and 5 bases respectively, with 10 bases between them. This CDR3 has 12 amino acids. Germline loops: CDR1 KGHDR, CDR2 SFDVKD. The CDR3 DNA follows: TGTGCCACCACAGGTTTCGGAGATACGCAGTATTTT. As protein: CATTGFGDTQYF.

The V gene is TRBV18, the J gene TRBJ2-1, with D perhaps TRBD1 (6 bases). V was cut by 3 bases and J by 0 bases, with 12 bases left in between. This CDR3 is 16 amino acids long. The germline gives CDR1 KGHSH, CDR2 LQKENI. The CDR3 bases are TGTGCCAGCTCACCTAATGCACAGGGCTCCTACAATGAGCAGTTCTTC. Translated, it gives CASSPNAQGSYNEQFF.

This clone was detected a few times. This chain joins TRBV27 and TRBJ1-6; perhaps TRBD1 as D (5 bases). Between the trimmed V and J ends, which lost 6 bases and 9 bases, there was a span of 12 bases. The CDR3 contains 13 residues. Germline CDR1 reads MNHEY; CDR2 reads SMNVEV (reference sequence). This CDR3 is CASSASGFSPLHF. The DNA of the CDR3 is TGTGCCAGCAGCGCCTCAGGGTTTTCACCCCTCCACTTT.

J is TRBJ1-2 and V is TRBV28; 10 bases are shared with TRBD1. V gave up 2 bases and J gave up 8 bases; unmatched junction bases: 2. Germline loops: CDR1 MDHEN, CDR2 SYDVKM. The CDR3 has 13 amino acids. The CDR3 coding sequence is TGTGCCAGCAGTTTAGACAGGGGGCCGGGCTACACCTTC. Protein product: CASSLDRGPGYTF.

V and J are TRBV19 and TRBJ1-2, with D possibly matching TRBD1 (5 bases). V lost 7 bases and J lost 6, with 18 bases in between. This CDR3 has 14 amino acids. The germline V gene encodes CDR1 LNHDA and CDR2 SQIVND (reference sequence). As DNA, the CDR3 is TGTGCCAGTACCCTAGACGGACATTCTCATGGCTACACCTTC. As protein: CASTLDGHSHGYTF.

The rearrangement links TRBV5-6 to TRBJ1-5; TRBD1 matches at 9 bases. This CDR3 is 16 amino acids long. Germline values: CDR1 SGHDT, CDR2 YYEEEE. V gave up 0 bases and J gave up 6 bases; unmatched junction bases: 7. Here the CDR3 reads CASSLAGTGIGQPQHF. In DNA, the CDR3 is TGTGCCAGCAGCTTGGCAGGGACAGGGATAGGTCAGCCCCAGCATTTT.

This rearrangement joins TRBV28 to TRBJ2-4; no reliable D call. The V end lost 8 bases, the J end lost 0 bases, and 14 bases lay between the germline ends. CDR1 and CDR2 from the germline V gene are MDHEN and SYDVKM. The CDR3 is 15 residues long. The CDR3, as DNA: TGTGCCAGCCCTACTACGCAGAGAGCCAAAAACATTCAGTACTTC. Translated, it gives CASPTTQRAKNIQYF. Full variable domain (remainder filled in from reference TRBV28 and TRBJ2-4): DVKVTQSSRYLVKRTGEKVFLECVQDMDHENMFWYRQDPGLGLRLIYFSYDVKMKEKGDIPEGYSVSREKKERFSLILESASTNQTSMYLCASPTTQRAKNIQYFGAGTRLSVL.

V usage is TRBV28 and J usage is TRBJ2-1; D is perhaps TRBD2 (5 bases). Germline V gene data show CDR1 as MDHEN and CDR2 as SYDVKM. V was pared by 7 bases and J by 6 bases, with 19 bases between. This CDR3 has 15 amino acids. In DNA form, the CDR3 reads TGTGCCAGCATGACGGACTCAAGAGGTGGCAATGAGCAGTTCTTC. Encoded protein: CASMTDSRGGNEQFF.

A few counts support this clone. The V and J genes are TRBV18 and TRBJ2-7; the match to TRBD1 covers 7 bases. Germline V gives CDR1 KGHSH, CDR2 LQKENI. Losses at the gene ends were 6 bases for V and 2 bases for J; bases not matched to a gene: 7. The CDR3 consists of 14 residues. The CDR3 coding sequence is TGTGCCAGCTCGAGTACCGGGACAGCCTACGAGCAGTACTTC. Its translation is CASSSTGTAYEQYF.

The chain recombines TRBV6-2 or TRBV6-3 with TRBJ1-2; D is possibly TRBD1 (6 bases). Germline-derived CDR1 and CDR2 are MNHEY and SVGEGT. The V end lost 2 bases, the J end lost 8 bases, and 15 bases lay between the germline ends. The CDR3 spans 14 residues. The CDR3 DNA is TGTGCCAGCAGTTACGGAGGGGGGGAGGAAGGCTACACCTTC. Protein: CASSYGGGEEGYTF.

The chain links TRBV6-5 to TRBJ2-7, with 7 bases matching TRBD1. V lost 6 bases, J lost 0 bases, and 8 bases stayed unmatched. The CDR3 is 15 amino acids. CDR1 is MNHEY and CDR2 is SVGAGI in the germline V gene. This CDR3 reads CASSPRQGPSYEQYF. The CDR3 DNA follows: TGTGCCAGCAGCCCGAGACAGGGCCCCTCCTACGAGCAGTACTTC.

The chain links TRBV9 to TRBJ1-6; no clear D gene. The CDR3 is 15 amino acids. Germline V gene sequence: CDR1 SGDLS, CDR2 YYNGEE. Trimming pared 3 bases from V and 6 bases from J, leaving 13 bases between. The CDR3 DNA reads as TGTGCCAGCAGCGCCGCCGGACGGGGTAATTCACCCCTCCACTTT. It is translated as CASSAAGRGNSPLHF.

This chain joins TRBV19 and TRBJ2-5, with 12 nucleotides matching TRBD1. Per the germline V gene, CDR1 is LNHDA and CDR2 is SQIVND (reference sequence). The CDR3 has 15 amino acids. V lost 7 bases, J lost 4 bases, and 7 bases stayed unmatched. The CDR3 coding sequence is TGTGCCAGTACGGGACAGGGGGCGATAGGAGAGACCCAGTACTTC. This translates into CASTGQGAIGETQYF.

The chain links TRBV15 to TRBJ2-7; a possible D gene is TRBD2 (6 bases). Germline values: CDR1 LNHNV, CDR2 YYDKDF (reference sequence). The CDR3 extends over 16 amino acids. Trimming took off 3 bases at V and 5 bases at J, with 20 bases between the two ends. The CDR3 spells CATSSGVIVGGDEQYF. In nucleotides, the CDR3 is TGTGCCACCAGCAGTGGGGTGATCGTTGGAGGGGACGAGCAGTACTTC.

This chain connects TRBV7-3 to TRBJ1-2; TRBD1 matches at 8 bases. V dropped 3 bases and J dropped 4; count of bases not matched to a gene: 7. Per the germline V gene, CDR1 is SGHTA and CDR2 is FQGTGA. The CDR3 sequence is 15 residues long. CDR3: CASSLVGQGAYGYTF. The CDR3 DNA reads TGTGCCAGCAGCTTGGTTGGACAGGGCGCCTATGGCTACACCTTC.

The V and J genes are TRBV9 and TRBJ1-5; D possibly corresponds to TRBD1 (6 bases). The CDR3 sequence is 14 residues long. Trimming stripped 0 bases from V and 7 bases from J, with 11 bases between. The V gene's germline CDR1 is SGDLS and CDR2 YYNGEE. The CDR3 loop is CASSVGSGVQPQHF. CDR3 nucleotides: TGTGCCAGCAGCGTAGGTTCAGGGGTGCAGCCCCAGCATTTT.

The V gene is TRBV6-1, the J gene TRBJ2-7, with 8 bases fitting TRBD1. V lost 1 base and J lost 0; bases outside the gene matches: 11. Per the germline V gene, CDR1 is MNHNS and CDR2 is SASEGT. The CDR3 is 18 residues long. The chain's CDR3 is CASSEGWTGMGSSYEQYF. The CDR3 bases are TGTGCCAGCAGTGAAGGTTGGACAGGGATGGGGAGCTCCTACGAGCAGTACTTC.

The chain has TRBV28 and TRBJ1-3, with TRBD1 matching 8 bases. Germline V gives CDR1 MDHEN, CDR2 SYDVKM. The CDR3 is 15 residues long. The V segment lost 6 bases and the J segment 0 bases; nucleotides outside the gene matches: 4. In DNA form, the CDR3 reads TGTGCCAGCAGACGGGACAGGACCTCTGGAAACACCATATATTTT. Amino acids: CASRRDRTSGNTIYF.

This clone has just one count. DNA for the CDR3: TGCGCCAGCAGCCAGGAACAGGGTGTCGGCCACGAGCAGTACTTC. Its translation: CASSQEQGVGHEQYF. The rearrangement joins TRBV4-1 to TRBJ2-7, with D perhaps TRBD1 (6 bases). V shed 3 bases and J shed 5 bases, with 17 bases lying between them. The CDR3 consists of 15 residues. The germline gives CDR1 MGHRA, CDR2 YSYEKL.

The rearrangement uses TRBV7-3 and TRBJ1-3; 7 bases align to TRBD1. V was clipped by 2 bases and J by 0 bases; unmatched bases: 4. The germline V gene has CDR1 SGHTA and CDR2 FQGTGA. The CDR3 covers 16 residues. As DNA, the CDR3 is TGTGCCAGCAGCTTACACGCAGGGGGCTCTGGAAACACCATATATTTT. This sequence encodes CASSLHAGGSGNTIYF.

V gene TRBV6-5 combines with J gene TRBJ1-1; D call uncertain. CDR1 is MNHEY and CDR2 is SVGAGI in the germline V gene. This CDR3 has 15 residues. Trimming removed 3 bases from V and 3 bases from J, with 14 bases in between. CDR3 in DNA: TGTGCCAGCAGTTATTCCCGCAGGACTTACACTGAAGCTTTCTTT. Its protein product is CASSYSRRTYTEAFF.

The chain employs TRBV15 and TRBJ1-5; D is uncertain. CDR1 and CDR2 from the germline V gene are LNHNV and YYDKDF (reference sequence). CDR3 length equals 14 residues. Trimming stripped 3 bases from V and 4 bases from J, with 10 bases between. Here the CDR3 reads CATSSPGRNQPQHF. For the CDR3, the DNA is TGTGCCACCAGCAGCCCGGGGAGGAATCAGCCCCAGCATTTT.

V gene TRBV29-1 combines with J gene TRBJ2-2; tentative D call: TRBD2 (5 bases). The germline gives CDR1 SQVTM, CDR2 ANQGSEA. V lost 8 bases, J lost 3 bases, and 13 bases lay in between. The CDR3 sequence is 13 residues long. CDR3 region: CSFGLGDTGELFF. CDR3 sequence (DNA): TGCAGCTTCGGATTGGGAGACACCGGGGAGCTGTTTTTT.